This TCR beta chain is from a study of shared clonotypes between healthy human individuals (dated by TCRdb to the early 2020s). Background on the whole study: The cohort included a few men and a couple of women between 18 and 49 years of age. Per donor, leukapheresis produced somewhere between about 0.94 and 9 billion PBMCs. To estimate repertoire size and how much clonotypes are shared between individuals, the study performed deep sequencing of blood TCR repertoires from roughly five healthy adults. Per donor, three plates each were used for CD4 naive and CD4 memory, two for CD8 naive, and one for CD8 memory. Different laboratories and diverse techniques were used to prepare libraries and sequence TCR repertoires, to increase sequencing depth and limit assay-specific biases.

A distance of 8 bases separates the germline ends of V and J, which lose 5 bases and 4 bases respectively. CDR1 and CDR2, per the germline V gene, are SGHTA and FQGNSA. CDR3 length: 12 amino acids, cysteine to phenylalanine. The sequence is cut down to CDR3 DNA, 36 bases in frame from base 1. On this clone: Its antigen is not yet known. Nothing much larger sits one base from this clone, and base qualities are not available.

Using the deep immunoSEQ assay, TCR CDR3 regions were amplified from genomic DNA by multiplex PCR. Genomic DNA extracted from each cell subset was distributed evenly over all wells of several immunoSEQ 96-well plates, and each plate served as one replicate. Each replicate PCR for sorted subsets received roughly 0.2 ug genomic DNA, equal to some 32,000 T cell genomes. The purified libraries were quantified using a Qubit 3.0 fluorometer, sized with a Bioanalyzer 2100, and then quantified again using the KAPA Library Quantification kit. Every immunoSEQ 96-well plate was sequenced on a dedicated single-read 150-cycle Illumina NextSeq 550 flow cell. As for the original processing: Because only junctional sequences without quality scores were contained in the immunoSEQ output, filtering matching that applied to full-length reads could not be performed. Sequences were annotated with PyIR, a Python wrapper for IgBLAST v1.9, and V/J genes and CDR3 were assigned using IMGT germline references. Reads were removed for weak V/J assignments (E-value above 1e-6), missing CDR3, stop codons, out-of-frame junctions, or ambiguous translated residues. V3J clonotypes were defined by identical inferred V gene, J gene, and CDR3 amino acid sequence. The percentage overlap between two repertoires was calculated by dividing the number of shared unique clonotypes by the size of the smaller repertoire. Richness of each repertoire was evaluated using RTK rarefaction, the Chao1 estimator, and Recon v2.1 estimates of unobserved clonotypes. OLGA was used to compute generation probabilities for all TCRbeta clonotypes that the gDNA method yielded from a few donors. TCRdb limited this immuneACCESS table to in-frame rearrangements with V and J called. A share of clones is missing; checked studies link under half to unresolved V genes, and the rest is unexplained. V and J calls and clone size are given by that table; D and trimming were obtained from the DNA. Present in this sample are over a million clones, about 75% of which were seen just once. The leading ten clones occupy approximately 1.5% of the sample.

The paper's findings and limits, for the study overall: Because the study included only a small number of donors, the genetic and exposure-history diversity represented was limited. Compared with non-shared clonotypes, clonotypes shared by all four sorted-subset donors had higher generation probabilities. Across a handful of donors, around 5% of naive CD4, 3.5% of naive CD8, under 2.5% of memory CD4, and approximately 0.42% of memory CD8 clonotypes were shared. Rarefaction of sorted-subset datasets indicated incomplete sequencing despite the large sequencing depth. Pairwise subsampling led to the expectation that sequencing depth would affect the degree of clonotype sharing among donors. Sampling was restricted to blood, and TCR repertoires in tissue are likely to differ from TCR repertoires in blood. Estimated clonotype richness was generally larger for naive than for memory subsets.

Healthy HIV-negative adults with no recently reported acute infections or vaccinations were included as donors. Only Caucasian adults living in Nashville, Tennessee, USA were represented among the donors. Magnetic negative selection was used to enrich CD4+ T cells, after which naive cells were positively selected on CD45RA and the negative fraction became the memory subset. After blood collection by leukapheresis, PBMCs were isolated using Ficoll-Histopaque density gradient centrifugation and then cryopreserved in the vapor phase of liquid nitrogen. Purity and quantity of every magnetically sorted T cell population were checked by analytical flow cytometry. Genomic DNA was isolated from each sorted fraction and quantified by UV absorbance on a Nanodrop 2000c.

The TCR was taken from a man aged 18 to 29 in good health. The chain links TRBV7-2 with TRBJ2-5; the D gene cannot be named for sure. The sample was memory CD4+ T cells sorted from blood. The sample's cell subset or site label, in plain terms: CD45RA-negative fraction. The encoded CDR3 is CASSRPPETQYF. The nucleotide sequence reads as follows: TGTGCCAGCAGCCGGCCCCCAGAGACCCAGTACTTC.